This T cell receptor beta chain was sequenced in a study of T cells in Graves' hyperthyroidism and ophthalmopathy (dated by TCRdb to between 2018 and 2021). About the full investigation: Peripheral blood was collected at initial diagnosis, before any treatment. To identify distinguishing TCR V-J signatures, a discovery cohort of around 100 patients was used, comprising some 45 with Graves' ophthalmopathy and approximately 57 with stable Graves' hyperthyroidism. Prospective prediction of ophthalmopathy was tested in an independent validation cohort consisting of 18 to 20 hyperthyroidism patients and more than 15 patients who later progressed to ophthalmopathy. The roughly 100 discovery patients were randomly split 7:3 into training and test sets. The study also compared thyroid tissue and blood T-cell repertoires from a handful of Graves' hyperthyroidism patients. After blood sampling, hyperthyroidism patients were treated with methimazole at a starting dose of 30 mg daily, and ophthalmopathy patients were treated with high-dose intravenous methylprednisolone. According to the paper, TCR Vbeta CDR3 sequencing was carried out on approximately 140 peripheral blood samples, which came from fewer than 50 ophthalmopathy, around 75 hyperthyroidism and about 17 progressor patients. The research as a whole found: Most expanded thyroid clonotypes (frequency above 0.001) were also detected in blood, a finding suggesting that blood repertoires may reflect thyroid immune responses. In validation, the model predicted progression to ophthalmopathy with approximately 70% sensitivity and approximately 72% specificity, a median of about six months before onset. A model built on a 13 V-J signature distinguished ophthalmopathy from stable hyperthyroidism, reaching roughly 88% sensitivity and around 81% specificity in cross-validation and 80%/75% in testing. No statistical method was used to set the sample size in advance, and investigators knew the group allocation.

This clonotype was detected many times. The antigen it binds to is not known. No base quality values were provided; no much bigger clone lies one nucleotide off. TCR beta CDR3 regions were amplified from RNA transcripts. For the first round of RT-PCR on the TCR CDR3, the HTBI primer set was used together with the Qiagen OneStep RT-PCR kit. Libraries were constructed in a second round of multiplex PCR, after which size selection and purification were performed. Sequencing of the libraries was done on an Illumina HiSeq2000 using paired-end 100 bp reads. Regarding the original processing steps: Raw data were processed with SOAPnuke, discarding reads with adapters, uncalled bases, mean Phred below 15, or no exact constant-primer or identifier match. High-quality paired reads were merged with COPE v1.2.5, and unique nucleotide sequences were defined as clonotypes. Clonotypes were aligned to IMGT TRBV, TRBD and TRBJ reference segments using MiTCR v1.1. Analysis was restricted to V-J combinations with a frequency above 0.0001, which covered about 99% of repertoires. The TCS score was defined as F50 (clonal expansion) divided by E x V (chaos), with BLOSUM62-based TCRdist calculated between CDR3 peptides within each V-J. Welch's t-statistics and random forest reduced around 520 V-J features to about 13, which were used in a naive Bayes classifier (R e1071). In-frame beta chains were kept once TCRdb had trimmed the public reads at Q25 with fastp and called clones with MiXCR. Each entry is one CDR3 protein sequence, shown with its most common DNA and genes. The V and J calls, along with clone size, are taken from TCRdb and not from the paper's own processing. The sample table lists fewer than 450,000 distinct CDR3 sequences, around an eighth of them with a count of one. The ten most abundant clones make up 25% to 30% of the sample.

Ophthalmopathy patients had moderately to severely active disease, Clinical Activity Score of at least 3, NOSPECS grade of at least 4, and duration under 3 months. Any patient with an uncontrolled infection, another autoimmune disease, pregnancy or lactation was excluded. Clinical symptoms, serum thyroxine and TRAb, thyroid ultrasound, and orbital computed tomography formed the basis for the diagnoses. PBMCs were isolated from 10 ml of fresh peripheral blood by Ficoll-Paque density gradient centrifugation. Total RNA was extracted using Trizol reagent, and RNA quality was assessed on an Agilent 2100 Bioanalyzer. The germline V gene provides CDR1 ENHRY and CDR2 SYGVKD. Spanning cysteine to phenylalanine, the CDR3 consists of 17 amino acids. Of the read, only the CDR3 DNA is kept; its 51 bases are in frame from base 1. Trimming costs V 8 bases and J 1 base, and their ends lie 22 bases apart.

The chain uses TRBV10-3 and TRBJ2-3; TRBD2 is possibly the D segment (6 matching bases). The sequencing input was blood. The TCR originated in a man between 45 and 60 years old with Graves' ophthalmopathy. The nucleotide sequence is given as TGTGCCATCTCGGAGGGAGTTAACCTAGGCGGCACAGATACGCAGTATTTT. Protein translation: CAISEGVNLGGTDTQYF.